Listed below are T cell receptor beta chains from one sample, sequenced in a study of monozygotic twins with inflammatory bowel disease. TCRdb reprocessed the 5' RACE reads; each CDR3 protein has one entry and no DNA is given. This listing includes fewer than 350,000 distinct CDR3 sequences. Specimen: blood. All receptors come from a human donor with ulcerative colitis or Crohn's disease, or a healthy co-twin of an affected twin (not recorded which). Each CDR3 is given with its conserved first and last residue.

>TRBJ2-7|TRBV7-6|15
CASSLSSTGPYEQYF
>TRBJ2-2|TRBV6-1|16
CASSGRGLAGKGELFF
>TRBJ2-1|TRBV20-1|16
CSARDPRTSGGDEQFF
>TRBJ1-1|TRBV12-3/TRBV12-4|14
CASSLLRMNTEAFF
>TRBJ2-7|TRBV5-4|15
CASSLGTKSSYEQYF
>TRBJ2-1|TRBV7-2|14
CASLDRGRPNEQFF
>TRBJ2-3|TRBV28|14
CASSYRMLSDTQYF
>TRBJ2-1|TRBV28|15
CASSPGGARLLEQFF
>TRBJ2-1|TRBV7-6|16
CASSLVSLGQGDEQFF
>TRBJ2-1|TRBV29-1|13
CSVGLAGYNEQFF
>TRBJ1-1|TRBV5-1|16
CASSFHGATMNTEAFF
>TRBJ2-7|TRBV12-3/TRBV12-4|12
CASSLDMDEQYF
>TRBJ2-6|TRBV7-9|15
CASSLREAGANVLTF
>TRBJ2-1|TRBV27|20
CASSLLGLSPLSGSPNEQFF